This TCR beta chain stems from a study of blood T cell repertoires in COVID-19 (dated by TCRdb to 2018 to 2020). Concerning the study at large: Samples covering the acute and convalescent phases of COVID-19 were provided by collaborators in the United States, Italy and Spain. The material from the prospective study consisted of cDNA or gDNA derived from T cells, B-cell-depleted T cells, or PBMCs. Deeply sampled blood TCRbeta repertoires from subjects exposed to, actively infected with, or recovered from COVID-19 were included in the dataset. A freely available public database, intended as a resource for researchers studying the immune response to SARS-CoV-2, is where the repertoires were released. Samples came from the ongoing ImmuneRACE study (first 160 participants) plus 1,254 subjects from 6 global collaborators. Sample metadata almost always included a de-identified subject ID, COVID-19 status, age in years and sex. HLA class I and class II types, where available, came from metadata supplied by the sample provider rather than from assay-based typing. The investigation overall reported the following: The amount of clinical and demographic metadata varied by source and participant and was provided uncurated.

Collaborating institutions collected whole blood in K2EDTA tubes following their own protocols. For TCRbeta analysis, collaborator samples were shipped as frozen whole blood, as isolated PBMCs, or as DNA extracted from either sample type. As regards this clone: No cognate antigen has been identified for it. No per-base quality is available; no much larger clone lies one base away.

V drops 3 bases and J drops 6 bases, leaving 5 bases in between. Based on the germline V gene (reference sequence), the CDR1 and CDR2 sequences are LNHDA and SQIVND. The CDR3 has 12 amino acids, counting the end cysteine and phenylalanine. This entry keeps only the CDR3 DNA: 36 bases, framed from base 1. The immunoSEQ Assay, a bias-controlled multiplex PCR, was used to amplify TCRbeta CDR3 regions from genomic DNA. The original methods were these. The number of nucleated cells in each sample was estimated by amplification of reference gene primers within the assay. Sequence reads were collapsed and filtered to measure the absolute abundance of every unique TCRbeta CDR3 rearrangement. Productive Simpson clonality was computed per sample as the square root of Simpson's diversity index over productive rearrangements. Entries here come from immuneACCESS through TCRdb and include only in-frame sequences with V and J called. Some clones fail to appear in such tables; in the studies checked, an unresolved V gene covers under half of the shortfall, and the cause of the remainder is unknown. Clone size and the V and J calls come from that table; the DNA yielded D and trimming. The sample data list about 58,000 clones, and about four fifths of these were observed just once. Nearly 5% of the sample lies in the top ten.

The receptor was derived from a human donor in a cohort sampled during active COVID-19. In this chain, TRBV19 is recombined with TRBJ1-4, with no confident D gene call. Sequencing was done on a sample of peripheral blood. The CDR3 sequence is CASSMTYEKLFF. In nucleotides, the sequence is TGTGCCAGTAGTATGACATATGAAAAACTGTTTTTT.